One sample yielded the 26 T cell receptor beta chains listed below, sequenced in a study of CD8+ T cells in alopecia areata. The sample's treatment: oral pan-JAK inhibitor, 5-10 mg twice daily. Reverse transcribed after extraction, RNA yielded cDNA as the sequencing template. Sequenced by immunoSEQ multiplex PCR; TCRdb stores in-frame clones only, minus some. The table records approximately 200,000 clones, approximately 56% of them present only once. Source: CD4+ T cells sorted from blood, taken at week 4, from a patient treated with tofacitinib. The source of these receptors is a human donor with alopecia areata.

A word on this clone: A read error may account for a junction end that differs from germline. V gene TRBV6-5 combines with J gene TRBJ2-1; 9 bases line up with TRBD2. The germline gives CDR1 MNHEY, CDR2 SVGAGI. The CDR3 loop spans 14 amino acids. CDR3 loop: CASSYSRGGNEQFF. The CDR3 DNA is TGCGCCAGCAGTTACTCGCGGGGGGGCAATGAGCAGTTCTTC.

This chain joins TRBV9 and TRBJ2-3; TRBD2 matches 7 bases. V was clipped by 0 bases and J by 0 bases; unmatched bases: 4. This CDR3 contains 16 residues. Germline lookup yields CDR1 SGDLS and CDR2 YYNGEE. The CDR3 sequence: CASSVGHGGSTDTQYF. The CDR3, as DNA: TGTGCCAGCAGCGTAGGACACGGGGGGAGCACAGATACGCAGTATTTT.

The chain combines TRBV30 with TRBJ2-7; a weak D match, TRBD2 (5 bases). Germline CDR1 is GTSNPN and CDR2 is SVGIG (reference sequence). This CDR3 comprises 13 residues. Trimming stripped 0 bases from V and 7 bases from J, with 13 bases between. CDR3 sequence reads: CAWSVHSTGEQYF. The DNA for the CDR3 is TGTGCCTGGAGTGTACACTCCACGGGGGAGCAGTACTTC. The whole variable domain, remainder taken from reference TRBV30 and TRBJ2-7, is SQTIHQWPATLVQPVGSPLSLECTVEGTSNPNLYWYRQAAGRGLQLLFYSVGIGQISSEVPQNLSASRPQDRQFILSSKKLLLSDSGFYLCAWSVHSTGEQYFGPGTRLTVT.

The chain uses TRBV5-4 and TRBJ2-7; TRBD1 agrees at 8 bases. Germline V gives CDR1 SGHNT, CDR2 YYREEE (reference sequence). This CDR3 contains 16 residues. V lost 4 bases and J lost 4; bases outside the gene matches: 13. The CDR3 loop reads CASSRGAQGVRYEQYF. CDR3 bases: TGTGCCAGCAGCCGAGGGGCACAGGGGGTTCGGTACGAGCAGTACTTC.

The chain recombines TRBV30 with TRBJ2-1; D is unresolved. Trimming removed 0 bases from V and 10 bases from J, with 7 bases in between. CDR1 is GTSNPN, CDR2 SVGIG, per germline (reference sequence). CDR3 length: 11 amino acids. The CDR3 loop reads CAWSVKTEQFF. The CDR3 region has the DNA TGTGCCTGGAGTGTAAAGACCGAGCAGTTCTTC.

In this sample, this clone turned up a few times. At one of its ends the junction is not consistent with the germline gene, which may arise from a read error. This chain uses TRBV7-7 with TRBJ2-1, with 11 nucleotides matching TRBD2. The CDR3 consists of 15 residues. Germline values: CDR1 SSHAT, CDR2 FNYEAQ (reference sequence). The CDR3 loop is CASSLAGGVHNEQFF. In DNA form, the CDR3 reads TGTGCTAGCAGCTTAGCGGGGGGGGTTCACAATGAGCAGTTCTTC. Based on the CDR3 plus reference TRBV7-7 and TRBJ2-1, the full variable domain is GAGVSQSPRYKVTKRGQDVTLRCDPISSHATLYWYQQALGQGPEFLTYFNYEAQPDKSGLPSDRFSAERPEGSISTLTIQRTEQRDSAMYRCASSLAGGVHNEQFFGPGTRLTVL.

This clone was observed a single time. The genes are TRBV30 and TRBJ1-5; D is undetermined. The CDR3 is 14 amino acids. CDR1 GTSNPN and CDR2 SVGIG come from the germline V gene (reference sequence). V was cut by 3 bases and J by 4 bases, with 13 bases left in between. The CDR3 is CAWRDGSANQPQHF. Written as DNA, the CDR3 is TGTGCCTGGAGAGACGGGTCAGCAAATCAGCCCCAGCATTTT.

This clone showed up just a few times. The chain uses TRBV4-2 and TRBJ2-3; 8 nucleotides line up with TRBD2. With V trimmed by 0 bases and J by 4 bases, 6 bases remained unmatched. Germline CDR1 and CDR2: LGHNA and YNFKEQ. The CDR3 contains 16 residues. CDR3 coding DNA: TGTGCCAGCAGCCAAGAACGAAGCGGGGGCGCAGATACGCAGTATTTT. Protein: CASSQERSGGADTQYF.

The chain joins TRBV2 to TRBJ2-7, with D possibly being TRBD1 or TRBD2 (5 bases each). V was trimmed by 6 bases and J by 7 bases, leaving 16 bases between them. There are 13 residues in the CDR3. In germline, CDR1 is SNHLY, CDR2 FYNNEI. This chain's CDR3 is CASRRTGPEEQYF. The CDR3 coding sequence is TGTGCCAGCAGGCGGACGGGGCCCGAGGAGCAGTACTTC.

This clone has only a few counts. The J gene is TRBJ1-1, the V gene TRBV7-2; D possibly corresponds to TRBD1 (6 bases). There are 14 residues in the CDR3. V was trimmed by 4 bases and J by 5 bases, leaving 14 bases between them. CDR1 SGHTA and CDR2 FQGNSA come from the germline V gene. The DNA for the CDR3 is TGTGCCAGCAGCTCACAGGGTCAGGGAACTGAAGCTTTCTTT. Translating gives CASSSQGQGTEAFF.

The J gene is TRBJ1-5, the V gene TRBV9, with D unclear. The germline gives CDR1 SGDLS, CDR2 YYNGEE. Trimming removed 0 bases from V and 2 bases from J, with 9 bases in between. This CDR3 region has 15 residues. CDR3 bases: TGTGCCAGCAGCGTAGGTCCCCAGGGCAATCAGCCCCAGCATTTT. This gives the protein CASSVGPQGNQPQHF.

The rearrangement links TRBV6-1 to TRBJ1-6, with 11 bases matching TRBD1. After removal of 7 bases from V and 9 bases from J, the junction contained 8 bases not matched to a gene. Germline lookup yields CDR1 MNHNS and CDR2 SASEGT. The CDR3 extends over 15 amino acids. Here the CDR3 reads CASTPDGTGGSPLHF. CDR3 DNA sequence: TGTGCCAGCACTCCTGACGGGACAGGGGGTTCACCCCTCCACTTT.

The chain has TRBV28 and TRBJ2-5; 11 bases line up with TRBD1. Germline CDR1 reads MDHEN; CDR2 reads SYDVKM. The CDR3 spans 15 residues. J was trimmed by 5 bases and V by 6 bases; bases with no gene match: 8. CDR3 sequence (DNA): TGTGCCAGCAGCTCCGGGACAGGGGGTCTGGAGACCCAGTACTTC. Protein: CASSSGTGGLETQYF.

The chain has TRBV30 and TRBJ1-1; 7 bases map to TRBD1. Germline trimming cut 3 bases from V and 3 bases from J; bases unmatched to any gene: 4. CDR1 is GTSNPN, CDR2 SVGIG, per germline (reference sequence). The CDR3 contains 13 residues. The CDR3 DNA reads TGTGCCTGGAGGTTTACAGGGGACACTGAAGCTTTCTTT. As protein: CAWRFTGDTEAFF.

The gene calls are TRBV6-5 and TRBJ1-1; no clear D. The CDR3 loop spans 13 amino acids. The V and J ends lost 8 bases and 5 bases respectively, with 15 bases between them. The germline V gene encodes CDR1 MNHEY and CDR2 SVGAGI. CDR3 amino acids: CASAMASGTEAFF. DNA of the CDR3: TGTGCCAGCGCGATGGCCAGCGGGACTGAAGCTTTCTTT.

This clone was seen ten or more times. The chain combines TRBV27 with TRBJ1-2; TRBD1 is a possible D gene (6 bases). The CDR3 has 14 amino acids. In germline, CDR1 is MNHEY, CDR2 SMNVEV (reference sequence). Trimming removed 6 bases from V and 4 bases from J, with 15 bases in between. CDR3 in DNA: TGTGCCAGCAGCCAGGACAGCAATATCTATGGCTACACCTTC. It specifies CASSQDSNIYGYTF.

This chain links TRBV5-4 with TRBJ1-4; TRBD1 aligns across 7 bases. V gave up 6 bases and J gave up 0 bases; unmatched junction bases: 8. The CDR3 has 16 amino acids. CDR1 SGHNT and CDR2 YYREEE come from the germline V gene (reference sequence). CDR3 region: CASKEQGLATNEKLFF. CDR3 DNA: TGTGCCAGCAAGGAACAGGGGCTCGCAACTAATGAAAAACTGTTTTTT.

The chain carries TRBV28 and TRBJ2-5, with D tentatively TRBD1 or TRBD2 (6 bases each). Trimming removed 3 bases from V and 6 bases from J, with 14 bases in between. The CDR3 has 14 residues. Germline CDR1 reads MDHEN; CDR2 reads SYDVKM. The CDR3 DNA reads as TGTGCCAGCAGTTTCAACCAAGGGGGGCAGACCCAGTACTTC. This encodes CASSFNQGGQTQYF.

The CDR3 region has the DNA TGTGCCTGGAATTCGTTGAAAGGTGACAATGAGCAGTTCTTC. Translation: CAWNSLKGDNEQFF. The chain couples TRBV30 to TRBJ2-1; no clear D. This CDR3 has 14 residues. Trimming shortened V by 4 bases and J by 5 bases, and 15 bases separated the two germline ends. Germline V gene lookup returns CDR1 GTSNPN and CDR2 SVGIG (reference sequence).

The rearrangement links TRBV30 to TRBJ2-1; TRBD2 matches 13 bases. Germline trimming cut 3 bases from V and 7 bases from J; bases unmatched to any gene: 0. CDR1 and CDR2 from the germline V gene are GTSNPN and SVGIG (reference sequence). This CDR3 contains 13 residues. CDR3 sequence reads: CAWRGLAGNEQFF. The CDR3 DNA reads as TGTGCCTGGAGGGGACTAGCGGGGAATGAGCAGTTCTTC.

The chain has TRBV7-2 and TRBJ2-5; TRBD2 might be the D (5 bases). V was cut by 3 bases and J by 4 bases, with 9 bases left in between. Germline V lookup: CDR1 SGHTA, CDR2 FQGNSA. The CDR3 is 13 amino acids. CDR3 loop: CASSFGETETQYF. CDR3 in DNA: TGTGCCAGCAGCTTTGGGGAGACAGAGACCCAGTACTTC.

This clone was observed once. The CDR3 here is CSASDPLGGYEQYF. Here the CDR3 DNA reads TGCAGCGCTTCGGATCCCCTCGGCGGCTACGAGCAGTACTTC. V is TRBV29-1 and J is TRBJ2-7, with D hard to call. Per the germline V gene, CDR1 is SQVTM and CDR2 is ANQGSEA. Trimming took off 7 bases at V and 3 bases at J, with 19 bases between the two ends. The CDR3 spans 14 residues.

A single count supports this clone. The V gene is TRBV6-5, the J gene TRBJ2-5; tentatively, D is TRBD2 (6 bases). The V and J ends lost 10 bases and 5 bases respectively, with 14 bases between them. The CDR3 spans 12 residues. The germline CDR1 and CDR2 sequences are MNHEY and SVGAGI. The CDR3 protein is CATLEGRETQYF. DNA of the CDR3: TGTGCCACCCTGGAGGGCCGGGAGACCCAGTACTTC.

This chain joins TRBV14 and TRBJ2-3; no clear D. Germline V gene sequence: CDR1 SGHDN, CDR2 FVKESK. The CDR3 is 13 residues long. Deletions cut 4 bases from V and 5 bases from J, with 10 bases between. The CDR3 DNA sequence: TGTGCCAGCAGCCTGAGTGTCATAGATACGCAGTATTTT. It yields the protein CASSLSVIDTQYF.

This chain links TRBV4-2 with TRBJ2-7, with D maybe TRBD1 (6 bases). Deletions cut 0 bases from V and 5 bases from J, with 8 bases between. Germline CDR1 is LGHNA and CDR2 is YNFKEQ. The CDR3 has 13 residues. The CDR3 DNA is TGTGCCAGCAGCCAAGAGCGGACAGACGAGCAGTACTTC. Translated, it gives CASSQERTDEQYF.

CDR3 region: CSVEEFQDRGLGYGYTF. CDR3 bases: TGCAGCGTTGAAGAGTTTCAAGACAGGGGGCTTGGCTATGGCTACACCTTC. The V gene is TRBV29-1, the J gene TRBJ1-2; 10 nucleotides match TRBD1. Trimming took 0 bases from V and 4 from J; bases not matched to a gene: 11. This CDR3 has 17 residues. Germline V gives CDR1 SQVTM, CDR2 ANQGSEA.